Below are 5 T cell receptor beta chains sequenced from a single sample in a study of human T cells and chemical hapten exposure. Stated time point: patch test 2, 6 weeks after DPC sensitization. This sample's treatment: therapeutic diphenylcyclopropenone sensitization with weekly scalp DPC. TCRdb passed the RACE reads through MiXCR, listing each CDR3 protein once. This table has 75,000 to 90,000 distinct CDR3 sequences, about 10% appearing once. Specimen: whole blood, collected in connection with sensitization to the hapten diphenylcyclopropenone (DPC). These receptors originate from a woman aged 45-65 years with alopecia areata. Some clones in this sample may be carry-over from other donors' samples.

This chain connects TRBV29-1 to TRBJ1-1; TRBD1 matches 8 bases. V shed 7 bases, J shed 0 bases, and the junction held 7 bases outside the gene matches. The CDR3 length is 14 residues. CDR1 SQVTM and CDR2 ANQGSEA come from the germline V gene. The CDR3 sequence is CSALDRGLNTEAFF. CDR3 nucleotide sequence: TGCAGCGCGTTAGACAGGGGACTGAACACTGAAGCTTTCTTT.

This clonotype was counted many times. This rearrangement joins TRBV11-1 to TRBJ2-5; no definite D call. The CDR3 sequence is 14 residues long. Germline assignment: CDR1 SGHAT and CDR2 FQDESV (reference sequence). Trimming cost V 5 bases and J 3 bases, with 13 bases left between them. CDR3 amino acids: CASSGEKPEETQYF. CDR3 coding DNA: TGTGCCAGCAGCGGCGAAAAGCCGGAAGAGACCCAGTACTTC.

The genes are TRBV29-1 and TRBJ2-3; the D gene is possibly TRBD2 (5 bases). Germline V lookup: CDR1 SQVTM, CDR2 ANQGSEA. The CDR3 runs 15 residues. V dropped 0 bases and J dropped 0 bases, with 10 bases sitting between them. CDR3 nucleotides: TGCAGCGTTGAAGATCAGAGGGTTAGCACAGATACGCAGTATTTT. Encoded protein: CSVEDQRVSTDTQYF.

Here the CDR3 reads CASSLGPPGTLTGQFF. The CDR3 nucleotides read TGTGCCAGCAGCTTAGGCCCTCCCGGGACCCTCACAGGGCAGTTCTTC. V usage is TRBV7-2 and J usage is TRBJ2-1, with D perhaps given as TRBD1 or TRBD2 (5 bases each). Germline-derived CDR1 and CDR2 are SGHTA and FQGNSA. Trimming stripped 1 base from V and 12 bases from J, with 22 bases between. CDR3 size: 16 residues.

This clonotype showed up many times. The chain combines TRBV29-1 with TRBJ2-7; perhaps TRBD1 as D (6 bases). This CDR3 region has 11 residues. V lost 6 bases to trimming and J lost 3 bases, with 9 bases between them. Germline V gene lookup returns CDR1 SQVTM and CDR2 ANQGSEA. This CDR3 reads CSVGTRYEQYF. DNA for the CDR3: TGCAGCGTCGGGACACGCTACGAGCAGTACTTC.